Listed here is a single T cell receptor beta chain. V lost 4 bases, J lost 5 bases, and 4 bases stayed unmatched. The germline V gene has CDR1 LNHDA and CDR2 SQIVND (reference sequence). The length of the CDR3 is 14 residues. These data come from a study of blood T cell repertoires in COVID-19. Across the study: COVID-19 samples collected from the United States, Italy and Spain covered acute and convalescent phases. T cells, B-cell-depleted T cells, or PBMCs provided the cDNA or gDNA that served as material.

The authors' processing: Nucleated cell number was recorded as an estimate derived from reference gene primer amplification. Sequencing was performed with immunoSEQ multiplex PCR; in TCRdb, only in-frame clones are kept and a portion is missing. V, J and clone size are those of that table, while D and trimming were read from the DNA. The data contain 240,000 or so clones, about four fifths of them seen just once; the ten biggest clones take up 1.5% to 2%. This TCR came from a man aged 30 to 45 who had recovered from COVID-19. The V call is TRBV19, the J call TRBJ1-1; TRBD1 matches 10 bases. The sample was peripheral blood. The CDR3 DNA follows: TGTGCCAGTAGTACCGACAGGGGGCAAACTGAAGCTTTCTTT. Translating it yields CASSTDRGQTEAFF.